This T cell receptor (beta chain) was recovered during a study of sequential checkpoint blockade in melanoma. At the level of the study: Both treatment sequences were followed by maintenance nivolumab.

This table comes from immunoSEQ multiplex PCR, and its TCRdb copy is limited to in-frame clones, with some not included. Altogether a few thousand clones are present, about 40% being singletons, with the ten largest covering roughly 6.5%. Noted treatment: randomized to nivolumab then ipilimumab (arm A) or the reverse (arm B). Deletions cut 1 base from V and 3 bases from J, with 10 bases between. CDR1 and CDR2 (germline): SGHVS, FNYEAQ. The CDR3 has 15 residues. The J gene is TRBJ2-1, the V gene TRBV7-6; D is possibly TRBD2 (6 bases). This clonotype was sampled from a human donor with melanoma. Specimen: tumor tissue (inferred from file names), collected from a patient given nivolumab and ipilimumab in sequence. The DNA of the CDR3 is TGTGCCAGCAGCTTAGATACGGGAGTCTACAATGAGCAGTTCTTC. Amino acid sequence: CASSLDTGVYNEQFF.